This T cell receptor beta chain was documented in a study of T cell responses to AZD1222 COVID-19 vaccine (dated by TCRdb to 2020 to 2022). Describing the broader study: AZD1222 recipients given second doses at about 4 weeks or at about 12 weeks were pooled, since spike-specific TCR depth and breadth were not found to differ between the two schedules. A total of just over 230 trial participants underwent TCR sequencing, of whom nearly 210 received two doses of AZD1222 and some 25 received two doses of the MenACWY control vaccine. Trial participants were enrolled into age subgroups of 18-55, 56-69 and 70-plus years, which contained about 150, 27 and 61 TCR-sequenced participants, respectively. Overall study outcomes, separate from this receptor: CD4 TCRs associated with the vaccine covered the entire spike protein, and the dominant responses were in regions 160-218 and 743-854. The 56-69-year group was small, and its depth increase did not reach significance, likely because of low power. Because no samples from the day 14 peak response were available, repertoires could be characterized only after the peak T cell response. Participants were mostly white British, with more females than males. The authors suggested clonal diversity may have been underestimated. Reportedly, almost half of the unique spike-specific TCRs recognized epitopes lying outside the regions that are mutated in the B.1.351 and B.1.1.7 variants. Only 5 to 7 AZD1222 recipients were SARS-CoV-2 seropositive at baseline, limiting conclusions about previously exposed vaccinees. A significant rise in spike-specific TCR breadth and depth was observed after two AZD1222 doses relative to day 0 and relative to MenACWY recipients.

The CDR3 regions of human TCRbeta chains were analyzed by immunosequencing. On the study's bioinformatics: Repertoire TCRs were matched against a reference library of SARS-CoV-2-specific TCRs generated with the MIRA antigen-specificity platform. Breadth was defined as the fraction of unique TCRs that were SARS-CoV-2-associated, and depth was defined as the fraction of total T cells that were SARS-CoV-2-associated. Using the MIRA data, every spike-specific TCR was mapped to the spike region that the TCR reacted to and assigned to either a CD4 or a CD8 class. Log10-transformed breadth and depth values were compared by one-way ANOVA with Sidak's multiple comparisons tests. Here the immuneACCESS table is served through TCRdb, limited to in-frame sequences with V and J called. Missing clones are a known gap in these copies; in checked studies unresolved V genes cover under half, and the rest lacks a known reason. The DNA was the basis for D and trimming; V, J and clone size are from that table. Within this sample are some 190,000 clones, with around 91% of them counted one time only. Clones ranked in the top ten supply 6% to 8% of the sample.

Clipping removes 1 base from V and 4 bases from J, with 2 as the unmatched junction base count. From its cysteine to its phenylalanine, the CDR3 spans 14 amino acids. Kept here is only the CDR3 DNA, which spans 42 bases and is read in frame from base 1. For CDR1 and CDR2, the germline V gene lists SGHAT and FQNNGV. The sample's time point label, decoded: baseline before first vaccination. Vaccinee samples were obtained from the UK trials COV001 and COV002, which included a single-blind randomized controlled phase 2/3 trial of AZD1222 (ChAdOx1 nCoV-19) in healthy adults. Trial participant PBMC samples were collected at day 0 and day 28 after the second dose for TCRbeta chain sequencing. As regards this clone: Its antigen is currently not known. Qualities for individual bases were not recorded, and no much larger clone is one base off.

Recombination joined TRBV11-2 with TRBJ1-2; TRBD1 lines up with 8 middle nucleotides. Here the sequenced sample was peripheral blood, taken on day 0 of AZD1222 vaccination. The clonotype originates from an adult in good health. The CDR3 is CASSLGGTGYGYTF. The DNA sequence reads TGTGCCAGCAGCTTAGGAGGGACAGGCTATGGCTACACCTTC.